Shown below are 8 T cell receptor beta chains from a single sample sequenced in a study of T cell changes during pregnancy in multiple sclerosis. TCRdb's copy holds only in-frame clones and misses some; the assay was immunoSEQ multiplex PCR. The data contain about 25,000 clones, more than 75% of them seen just once; the ten biggest clones take up under 10%. This material consisted of CD8+ T cells from peripheral blood mononuclear cells, taken in the third trimester of pregnancy. These receptors all stem from a female donor in good health, enrolled as a control in a pregnancy study.

The chain carries TRBV7-9 and TRBJ2-7; D not certain. Germline V CDR1 and CDR2: SEHNR, FQNEAQ (reference sequence). The CDR3 spans 13 residues. V lost 5 bases to trimming and J lost 5 bases, with 13 bases between them. The CDR3 spells CASSPPAGNEQYF. CDR3 DNA: TGTGCCAGCAGCCCTCCGGCAGGCAACGAGCAGTACTTC.

About this clone: One junction end does not reproduce the germline sequence, and a read error may be involved. The V call is TRBV6-4, the J call TRBJ2-1; the D call may be TRBD1 or TRBD2 (5 bases each). This CDR3 is built from 15 residues. Germline CDR1 and CDR2: MRHNA and SNTAGT. Here the CDR3 DNA reads TGTGCCGGCAGTGACTCGGGGCAGGAGTACAATGAGCAGTTCTTC. Protein product: CAGSDSGQEYNEQFF.

A remark on this clone: Germline and junction disagree at one end, which may indicate a read error. This rearrangement joins TRBV6-5 to TRBJ2-7, with D possibly matching TRBD2 (5 bases). CDR1 is MNHEY and CDR2 is SVGAGI in the germline V gene. The CDR3 is 14 residues long. The CDR3 nucleotides read TGTGCCAGCAGCCCCAATAGCGACGTCCTCCATTCTAACTTC. Its protein product is CASSPNSDVLHSNF.

This chain joins TRBV11-3 and TRBJ2-2; TRBD2 matches at 14 bases. Germline trimming cut 5 bases from V and 4 bases from J; bases unmatched to any gene: 3. CDR1 SGHNT and CDR2 YENEEA come from the germline V gene. CDR3 length: 16 residues. The CDR3 coding sequence is TGTGCCAGCAGCCTGGGACTAGCGGGGGTCACCGGGGAGCTGTTTTTT. It yields the protein CASSLGLAGVTGELFF.

The chain has TRBV5-6 and TRBJ1-2; D gene uncertain. V lost 3 bases to trimming and J lost 2 bases, with 14 bases between them. CDR1 and CDR2 (germline): SGHDT, YYEEEE. The CDR3 is 15 residues long. CDR3 protein: CASSSPRVLNYGYTF. In DNA form, the CDR3 reads TGTGCCAGCAGCTCCCCCCGGGTCCTAAACTATGGCTACACCTTC. Full variable domain (outside the CDR3, taken from reference TRBV5-6 and TRBJ1-2): DAGVTQSPTHLIKTRGQQVTLRCSPKSGHDTVSWYQQALGQGPQFIFQYYEEEERQRGNFPDRFSGHQFPNYSSELNVNALLLGDSALYLCASSSPRVLNYGYTFGSGTRLTVV.

The genes are TRBV27 and TRBJ2-1, with D unclear. The CDR3 runs to 13 residues. Trimming cost V 3 bases and J 4 bases, with 7 bases left between them. CDR1 and CDR2 from the germline V gene are MNHEY and SMNVEV (reference sequence). For the CDR3, the DNA is TGTGCCAGCAGTTTGATCCTATACAATGAGCAGTTCTTC. Translating gives CASSLILYNEQFF.

The CDR3 reads CASSFPRDRGGEQYF. The CDR3 coding sequence is TGTGCCAGCAGTTTTCCTCGGGACAGGGGTGGCGAGCAGTACTTC. The chain recombines TRBV28 with TRBJ2-7; 10 nucleotides agree with TRBD1. Trimming removed 3 bases from V and 6 bases from J; junction bases left unmatched: 8. Per germline, CDR1 MDHEN and CDR2 SYDVKM. The CDR3 consists of 15 residues.

The chain employs TRBV19 and TRBJ2-5; 9 bases match TRBD1. Germline CDR1 is LNHDA and CDR2 is SQIVND (reference sequence). The CDR3 is 15 residues long. J gave up 5 bases and V 2 bases, and 6 bases lay outside the gene matches. The CDR3 sequence is CASSITGGVYETQYF. As DNA, the CDR3 is TGTGCCAGTAGTATAACAGGGGGCGTCTACGAGACCCAGTACTTC.